This is a list of T cell receptor beta chains from one sample in a study of blood T cell repertoires in COVID-19. Using immunoSEQ multiplex PCR, the repertoire was profiled, and TCRdb retains in-frame clones only, with some absent. The data contain almost 200,000 clones, around 79% of them singletons. Sequenced material: peripheral blood. All receptors derive from a middle-aged woman with COVID-19, enrolled during active disease. Both conserved end residues are part of each CDR3. D genes are given only for firm matches. Some rows have no size entry. The others give once, few or many, or a class for an expanded clone.

clone size	V gene	J gene	D gene	CDR3 protein	CDR3 DNA
NA	TRBV4-1	TRBJ1-2	TRBD1	CASSLQDRRYGYTF	TGCGCCAGCAGCCTCCAGGACAGGCGCTATGGCTACACCTTC
NA	TRBV19	TRBJ2-7	NA	CASSIGAEQYF	TGTGCCAGTAGTATCGGAGCGGAGCAGTACTTC
NA	TRBV6-2/TRBV6-3	TRBJ1-1	TRBD1	CASSYPLGQGVNTEAFF	TGTGCCAGCAGTTACCCCCTGGGACAGGGGGTGAACACTGAAGCTTTCTTT
NA	TRBV9	TRBJ2-5	TRBD1	CASSARQGTAETQYF	TGTGCCAGCAGCGCACGACAGGGGACGGCAGAGACCCAGTACTTC
NA	TRBV5-1	TRBJ2-7	TRBD2	CASSLASGGAYEQYF	TGCGCCAGCAGCTTGGCAAGCGGGGGGGCCTACGAGCAGTACTTC
NA	TRBV3-1/TRBV3-2	TRBJ2-7	TRBD2	CASRISGAYEQYF	TGTGCCAGCAGAATTAGCGGGGCCTACGAGCAGTACTTC
NA	TRBV5-8	TRBJ1-5	NA	CASSLDLGSNQPQHF	TGTGCCAGCAGCTTGGATCTGGGCAGTAATCAGCCCCAGCATTTT
NA	TRBV6-5	TRBJ2-1	TRBD2	CASSYSGEVNEQFF	TGTGCCAGCAGTTACAGCGGGGAGGTCAATGAGCAGTTCTTC
NA	TRBV9	TRBJ1-1	NA	CASSVFRNTEAFF	TGTGCCAGCAGCGTATTCAGGAACACTGAAGCTTTCTTT
NA	TRBV19	TRBJ2-7	NA	CASSIHKDLSYEQYF	TGTGCCAGTAGTATACATAAGGACTTGTCCTACGAGCAGTACTTC
few	TRBV7-9	TRBJ1-2	TRBD1	CASSLTGGTGYTF	TGTGCCAGCAGCCTGACAGGGGGCACAGGCTACACCTTC
NA	TRBV5-4	TRBJ2-5	TRBD2	CASTAGTIQETQYF	TGTGCCAGCACTGCTGGGACTATACAAGAGACCCAGTACTTC
NA	TRBV7-8	TRBJ2-1	TRBD2	CASSAGGGTYNEQFF	TGTGCCAGCAGCGCGGGGGGGGGTACTTACAATGAGCAGTTCTTC
once	TRBV9	TRBJ1-3	NA	CASSVAWESGNTIYF	TGTGCCAGCAGCGTAGCATGGGAGTCTGGAAACACCATATATTTT
NA	TRBV6-5	TRBJ1-2	NA	CASRLGGYTF	TGTGCCAGCAGACTCGGGGGGTACACCTTC
few	TRBV6-6	TRBJ2-1	NA	CASSYRGNEQFF	TGTGCCAGCAGTTACCGCGGAAATGAGCAGTTCTTC
NA	TRBV2	TRBJ2-1	NA	CASDRSVGSYNEQFF	TGTGCCAGCGATAGAAGCGTTGGCTCCTACAATGAGCAGTTCTTC
NA	TRBV30	TRBJ2-7	TRBD2	CAWGLAEFVAYEQYF	TGTGCCTGGGGACTAGCGGAGTTCGTTGCCTACGAGCAGTACTTC
few	TRBV11-2	TRBJ2-3	TRBD2	CASSLGLAGGYTDTQYF	TGTGCCAGCAGCTTAGGTCTAGCGGGAGGGTACACAGATACGCAGTATTTT
NA	TRBV14	TRBJ1-6	NA	CASSQQQGTLHF	TGTGCCAGCAGCCAGCAACAGGGCACCCTCCACTTT
NA	TRBV5-1	TRBJ1-2	NA	CASSPDGIYGYTF	TGCGCCAGCAGCCCCGACGGGATCTATGGCTACACCTTC
NA	TRBV7-2	TRBJ1-2	NA	CASSLDPRRPNYGYTF	TGTGCCAGCAGCTTAGACCCCCGGAGGCCTAACTATGGCTACACCTTC
NA	TRBV9	TRBJ2-1	TRBD2	CASSVVAGGPGRSNEQFF	TGTGCCAGCAGCGTAGTAGCGGGGGGGCCAGGGCGCTCGAATGAGCAGTTCTTC
few	TRBV21-1	TRBJ1-2	NA	CASSERRHPLWYGYTF	TGTGCCAGCAGCGAAAGGCGGCACCCCCTTTGGTATGGCTACACCTTC
NA	TRBV4-3	TRBJ2-7	NA	CASSQDYGAGEQYF	TGCGCCAGCAGCCAAGATTATGGGGCAGGAGAGCAGTACTTC
NA	TRBV19	TRBJ2-3	TRBD2	CASSDRLAGGITDTQYF	TGTGCCAGTAGTGACCGACTAGCGGGAGGTATCACAGATACGCAGTATTTT
once	TRBV20-1	TRBJ2-5	NA	CSASETQYF	TGCAGTGCATCGGAGACCCAGTACTTC
NA	TRBV6-1	TRBJ1-2	NA	CASSERQSYGYTF	TGTGCCAGCAGTGAGCGACAGTCCTATGGCTACACCTTC
NA	TRBV18	TRBJ2-1	TRBD2	CASSPQMGLAGDEQFF	TGTGCCAGCTCTCCTCAAATGGGACTAGCGGGAGATGAGCAGTTCTTC
NA	TRBV7-9	TRBJ2-1	NA	CASSLRQGASSYNEQFF	TGTGCCAGCAGCTTAAGGCAGGGCGCCAGCTCCTACAATGAGCAGTTCTTC
NA	TRBV5-4	TRBJ2-1	NA	CASSLGGINNNEQFF	TGTGCCAGCAGCTTGGGCGGGATAAATAACAATGAGCAGTTCTTC
once	TRBV19	TRBJ2-3	TRBD2	CASSSSGGADTQYF	TGTGCCAGTAGTTCTAGCGGGGGTGCAGATACGCAGTATTTT
NA	TRBV9	TRBJ1-3	NA	CASSASPGPGNTIYF	TGTGCCAGCAGCGCCTCCCCTGGGCCTGGAAACACCATATATTTT
NA	TRBV10-2	TRBJ1-2	TRBD1	CASSESGTGVTNGYTF	TGCGCCAGCAGTGAGTCAGGGACAGGCGTGACTAATGGCTACACCTTC
NA	TRBV25-1	TRBJ2-7	NA	CASGVASYEQYF	TGTGCCAGCGGAGTTGCTTCCTACGAGCAGTACTTC
NA	TRBV4-1	TRBJ2-1	TRBD2	CASSHPPAGGRYNEQFF	TGCGCCAGCAGCCACCCCCCAGCGGGAGGCAGGTACAATGAGCAGTTCTTC
NA	TRBV5-1	TRBJ2-1	TRBD2	CASSLLAGGPRDEQFF	TGCGCCAGCAGCTTACTAGCGGGAGGGCCGAGGGATGAGCAGTTCTTC
once	TRBV7-9	TRBJ2-1	NA	CASSLGDSMRSLDNNEQFF	TGTGCCAGCAGCTTAGGCGATAGCATGCGGTCTCTGGACAACAATGAGCAGTTCTTC
NA	TRBV6-4	TRBJ2-1	TRBD1	CASSDGQGPHNEQFF	TGTGCCAGCAGTGACGGACAGGGCCCCCACAATGAGCAGTTCTTC
many	TRBV11-2	TRBJ2-7	TRBD2	CASSSRTRTSGDEQYF	TGTGCCAGCAGCTCACGAACCAGGACTAGCGGGGACGAGCAGTACTTC